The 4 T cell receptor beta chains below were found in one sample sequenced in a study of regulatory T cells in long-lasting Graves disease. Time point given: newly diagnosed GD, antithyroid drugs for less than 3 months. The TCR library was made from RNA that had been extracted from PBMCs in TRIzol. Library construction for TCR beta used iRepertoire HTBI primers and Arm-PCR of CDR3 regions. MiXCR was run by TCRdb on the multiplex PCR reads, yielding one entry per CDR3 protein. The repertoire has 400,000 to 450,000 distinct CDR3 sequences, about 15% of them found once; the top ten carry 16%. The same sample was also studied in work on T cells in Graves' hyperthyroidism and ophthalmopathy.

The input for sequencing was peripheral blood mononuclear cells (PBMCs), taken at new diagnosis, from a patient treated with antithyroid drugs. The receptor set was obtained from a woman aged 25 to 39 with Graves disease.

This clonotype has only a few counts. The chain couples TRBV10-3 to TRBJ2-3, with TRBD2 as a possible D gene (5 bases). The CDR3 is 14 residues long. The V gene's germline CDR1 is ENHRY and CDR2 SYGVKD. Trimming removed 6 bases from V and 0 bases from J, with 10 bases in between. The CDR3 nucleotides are TGTGCCATCAGCGAGAGGGCTAGCACAGATACGCAGTATTTT. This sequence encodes CAISERASTDTQYF.

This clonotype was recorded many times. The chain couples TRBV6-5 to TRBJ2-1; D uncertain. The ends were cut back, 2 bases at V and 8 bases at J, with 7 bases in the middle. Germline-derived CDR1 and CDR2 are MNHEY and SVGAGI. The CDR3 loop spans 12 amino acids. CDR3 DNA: TGTGCCAGCAGTTACCAGGCTCATGAGCAGTTCTTC. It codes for CASSYQAHEQFF.

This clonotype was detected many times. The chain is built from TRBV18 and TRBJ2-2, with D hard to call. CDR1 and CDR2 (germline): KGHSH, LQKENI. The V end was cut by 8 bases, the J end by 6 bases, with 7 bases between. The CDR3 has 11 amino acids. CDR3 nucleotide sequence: TGTGCCAGCAGCCCCCCCGGGGAGCTGTTTTTT. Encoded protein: CASSPPGELFF.

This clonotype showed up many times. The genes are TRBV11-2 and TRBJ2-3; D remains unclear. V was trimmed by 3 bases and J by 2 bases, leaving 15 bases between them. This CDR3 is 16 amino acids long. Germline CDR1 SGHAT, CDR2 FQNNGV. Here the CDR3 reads CASSLGGFGDTDTQYF. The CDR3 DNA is TGTGCCAGCAGCTTGGGCGGATTTGGGGACACAGATACGCAGTATTTT.